The source of this T cell receptor (beta chain) is a study of blood T cell repertoires in COVID-19. Assay used: immunoSEQ multiplex PCR; TCRdb lists only in-frame clones, some missing. The data contain about 380,000 clones, 88% of them singletons. This receptor was obtained from a woman aged 18-29 years who had recovered from COVID-19. Sequenced material: PBMCs or T cells enriched from blood (not recorded which).

The CDR3 sequence is CASSFTGSSYEQYF. Here the CDR3 DNA reads TGTGCCAGCAGTTTCACGGGTAGCTCCTACGAGCAGTACTTC. The chain employs TRBV2 and TRBJ2-7; no reliable D call. The CDR3 runs 14 residues. Germline CDR1 reads SNHLY; CDR2 reads FYNNEI. Between the trimmed V and J ends, which lost 5 bases and 0 bases, there was a span of 11 bases.